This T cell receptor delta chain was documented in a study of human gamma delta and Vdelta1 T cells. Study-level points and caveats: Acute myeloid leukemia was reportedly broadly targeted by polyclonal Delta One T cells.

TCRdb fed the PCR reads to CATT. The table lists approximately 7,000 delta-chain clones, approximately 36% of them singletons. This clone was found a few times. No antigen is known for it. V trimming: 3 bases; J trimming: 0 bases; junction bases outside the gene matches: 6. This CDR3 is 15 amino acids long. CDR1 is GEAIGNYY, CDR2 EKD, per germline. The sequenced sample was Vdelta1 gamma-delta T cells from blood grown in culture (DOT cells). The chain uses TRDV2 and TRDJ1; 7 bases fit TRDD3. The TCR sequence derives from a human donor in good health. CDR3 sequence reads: CACDPLGYYTDKLIF. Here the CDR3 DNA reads TGTGCCTGTGACCCCCTGGGATACTACACCGATAAACTCATCTTT.